A single T cell receptor (beta chain) is shown here with its context. What it recognizes is unknown. This specimen belongs to a study of cytomegalovirus exposure and HLA in healthy donors. Overall study results and limits: Accounts indicate the classifier identified cytomegalovirus status with strong specificity and sensitivity.

The PCR contained 60 Vbeta and 13 Jbeta primers. TCRdb's copy holds only in-frame clones and misses some; the assay was immunoSEQ multiplex PCR. Of 90,000 or so clones listed, around 74% are singletons. CDR1 and CDR2 (germline): SQVTM, ANQGSEA. V lost 8 bases to trimming and J lost 0 bases, with 10 bases between them. The CDR3 length is 12 residues. What was sequenced was PBMCs. V and J are TRBV29-1 and TRBJ1-1; D gene uncertain. This receptor was identified in a boy between 10 and 17 years old in good health and CMV-seronegative. The CDR3 loop reads CSSRVMNTEAFF. CDR3 nucleotides: TGCAGCTCCCGAGTCATGAACACTGAAGCTTTCTTT.